This entry describes one T cell receptor beta chain. The antigen it binds to is not known. Base qualities are missing; no much larger clone stands one base away. The protocol used for the library was the immunoSEQ multiplex PCR assay. Sourced from immuneACCESS, this table was stored by TCRdb with only in-frame sequences that have V and J called. A share of the clones is absent; for the studies checked, an unresolved V gene accounts for under half, and the remainder has no known explanation. Within this sample are 90,000 to 100,000 clones, with 80% to 90% of them counted one time only. 4.5% to 6% of the sample lies in the top ten. The study evaluated CTLA-4 blockade (ipilimumab) given together with focal radiation therapy in patients who had chemo-refractory metastatic non-small-cell lung cancer. The sample comes from a study of radiotherapy plus CTLA-4 blockade in lung cancer (dated by TCRdb to the late 2010s). At the level of the whole study: Among enrolled patients, around 18% had an objective response and 30% to 35% reached disease control. Results the study describes overall, beyond this receptor: Early dynamic changes in blood T cell clones, together with increased serum interferon-beta after radiation, were reported as the strongest predictors of response. After treatment with radiotherapy and ipilimumab, TCR clones that originated in tumors expanded in peripheral blood.

After removal of 2 bases from V and 6 bases from J, the junction retains 11 bases not matched to a gene. From its cysteine to its phenylalanine, the CDR3 spans 15 amino acids. Of all the DNA, just the CDR3 is kept, 45 bases in frame from base 1. Via the germline V gene, CDR1 is SGHRS and CDR2 YFSETQ. Sequenced material: peripheral blood, taken from a patient treated with radiotherapy plus ipilimumab. The TCR sequence derives from a human donor with non-small cell lung cancer that progressed on radiotherapy plus ipilimumab. The sequence links TRBV5-1 to TRBJ2-7; TRBD1 fits 7 bases in the junction. CDR3 sequence: CASSFQTGPSPEQYF. The DNA sequence reads TGCGCCAGCAGCTTTCAGACAGGGCCCTCACCCGAGCAGTACTTC.